This TCR beta chain was captured in a study of shared clonotypes between healthy human individuals. Sequenced by immunoSEQ multiplex PCR; TCRdb stores in-frame clones only, minus some. The repertoire holds some 300,000 clones, with 73% as singletons. The V gene lost 6 bases and the J gene lost 6 bases, with 20 bases spanning the gap. Germline V gene data show CDR1 as SNHLY and CDR2 as FYNNEI. This CDR3 is built from 15 residues. The source is a man in his thirties or forties in good health. Sequences were obtained from memory CD4+ T cells sorted from blood. Sample subset: CD45RA-negative fraction. This chain joins TRBV2 and TRBJ1-2; TRBD1 might be the D (6 bases). The DNA of the CDR3 is TGTGCCAGCAGCTACTTCCTAGGGGGTGTGGATGGCTACACCTTC. This codes for CASSYFLGGVDGYTF.